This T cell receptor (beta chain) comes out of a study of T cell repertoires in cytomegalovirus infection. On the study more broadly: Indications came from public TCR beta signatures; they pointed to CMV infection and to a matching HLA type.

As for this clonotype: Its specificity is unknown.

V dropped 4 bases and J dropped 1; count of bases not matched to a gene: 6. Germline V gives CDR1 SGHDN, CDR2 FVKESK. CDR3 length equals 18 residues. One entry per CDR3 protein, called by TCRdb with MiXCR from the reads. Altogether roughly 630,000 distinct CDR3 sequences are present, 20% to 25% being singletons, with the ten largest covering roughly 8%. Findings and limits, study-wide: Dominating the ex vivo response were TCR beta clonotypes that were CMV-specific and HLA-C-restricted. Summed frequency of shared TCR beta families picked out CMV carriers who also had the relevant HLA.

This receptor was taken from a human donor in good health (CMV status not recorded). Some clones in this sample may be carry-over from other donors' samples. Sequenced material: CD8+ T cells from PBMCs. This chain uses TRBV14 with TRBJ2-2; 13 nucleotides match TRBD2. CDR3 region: CASSLRLAGGRNTGELFF. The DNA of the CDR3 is TGTGCCAGCAGCCTACGACTAGCGGGGGGCCGGAACACCGGGGAGCTGTTTTTT.